The clone carrying this TCR beta chain occurred once. Its antigen is currently unknown. This specimen belongs to a study of breast tumors, draining lymph nodes, adjacent tissues. Breast cancer patients provided tissue from their axillary draining lymph nodes. Study-level results: Tumor repertoires ranked between lymph nodes and nontumor tissue in diversity, with V and J gene preferences. Compared with basal-like, luminal-like tumors shared significantly more repertoire with nontumor tissue.

This CDR3 has 16 residues. J lost 5 bases, V lost 6 bases, and 11 bases had no gene match. TCRdb analysed the multiplex PCR reads with MiXCR anew, one entry per CDR3 protein. The table has about 89,000 distinct CDR3 sequences, over 25% seen once. Sequenced sample: axillary lymph node tissue. This clonotype was sampled from a female donor with breast cancer. Some clones in this sample may be carry-over from other donors' samples. This chain uses TRBV12-3 or TRBV12-4 with TRBJ1-2; TRBD1 agrees at 11 bases. The CDR3 loop is CASSPRTGGQVYGYTF. DNA for the CDR3: TGTGCCAGCAGCCCTCGGACAGGGGGCCAAGTGTATGGCTACACCTTC.